This is a list of T cell receptor beta chains from one sample in a study of blood T cell repertoires in COVID-19. Generated by immunoSEQ multiplex PCR, the TCRdb table keeps only in-frame clones and is missing some. The sample has tens of thousands of clones; 91% are singletons. The sample was peripheral blood. The source is a human donor with active COVID-19. The donor label of this sample is uncertain. CDR3s leave out the opening cysteine and the closing phenylalanine or tryptophan. Each record gives: CDR3 protein, V gene, D gene, J gene. D genes are given only for firm matches.

cdr3_aa: ASSLGPTGQEVYGYT
v_call: TRBV5-4
d_call: TRBD1
j_call: TRBJ1-2

cdr3_aa: ASSWTGRQGEQF
v_call: TRBV5-1
d_call: TRBD1
j_call: TRBJ2-1

cdr3_aa: ASSRLAGGPSEQF
v_call: TRBV28
d_call: TRBD2
j_call: TRBJ2-1

cdr3_aa: ASSLNGYTEAF
v_call: TRBV18
d_call: .
j_call: TRBJ1-1

cdr3_aa: ASGFYRTDPNTEAF
v_call: TRBV12-5
d_call: .
j_call: TRBJ1-1

cdr3_aa: ASSPQRTIQETQY
v_call: TRBV18
d_call: .
j_call: TRBJ2-5

cdr3_aa: ASSSGQGNEKLF
v_call: TRBV5-1
d_call: TRBD1
j_call: TRBJ1-4

cdr3_aa: AISEPGAGGLPDTQY
v_call: TRBV10-3
d_call: TRBD2
j_call: TRBJ2-3

cdr3_aa: ASSPTGGGKNIQY
v_call: TRBV9
d_call: .
j_call: TRBJ2-4

cdr3_aa: ASSLGGLREKLF
v_call: TRBV28
d_call: .
j_call: TRBJ1-4

cdr3_aa: ASSPETGRSDTQY
v_call: TRBV4-3
d_call: .
j_call: TRBJ2-3

cdr3_aa: ASSASSYEQY
v_call: TRBV27
d_call: .
j_call: TRBJ2-7

cdr3_aa: ASSLSGQGREKLF
v_call: TRBV28
d_call: TRBD1
j_call: TRBJ1-4

cdr3_aa: ASSLGAGIAGANVLT
v_call: TRBV5-1
d_call: .
j_call: TRBJ2-6

cdr3_aa: ASSPRDSLRETQY
v_call: TRBV7-2
d_call: .
j_call: TRBJ2-5

cdr3_aa: ASSEGQGALGEQF
v_call: TRBV2
d_call: TRBD1
j_call: TRBJ2-1

cdr3_aa: ASSPRDRGNWEQF
v_call: TRBV6-6
d_call: TRBD1
j_call: TRBJ2-1

cdr3_aa: ASRGTAYSNQPQH
v_call: TRBV27
d_call: TRBD1
j_call: TRBJ1-5

cdr3_aa: ASSFSTGSIYGYT
v_call: TRBV5-1
d_call: .
j_call: TRBJ1-2

cdr3_aa: ASSLVLGGSYNSPLH
v_call: TRBV5-6
d_call: .
j_call: TRBJ1-6

cdr3_aa: ASSDSWTPNNEQF
v_call: TRBV6-4
d_call: .
j_call: TRBJ2-1

cdr3_aa: ASSADSGSRSTDTQY
v_call: TRBV2
d_call: .
j_call: TRBJ2-3

cdr3_aa: ASSSGRGLAKNIQY
v_call: TRBV27
d_call: TRBD2
j_call: TRBJ2-4